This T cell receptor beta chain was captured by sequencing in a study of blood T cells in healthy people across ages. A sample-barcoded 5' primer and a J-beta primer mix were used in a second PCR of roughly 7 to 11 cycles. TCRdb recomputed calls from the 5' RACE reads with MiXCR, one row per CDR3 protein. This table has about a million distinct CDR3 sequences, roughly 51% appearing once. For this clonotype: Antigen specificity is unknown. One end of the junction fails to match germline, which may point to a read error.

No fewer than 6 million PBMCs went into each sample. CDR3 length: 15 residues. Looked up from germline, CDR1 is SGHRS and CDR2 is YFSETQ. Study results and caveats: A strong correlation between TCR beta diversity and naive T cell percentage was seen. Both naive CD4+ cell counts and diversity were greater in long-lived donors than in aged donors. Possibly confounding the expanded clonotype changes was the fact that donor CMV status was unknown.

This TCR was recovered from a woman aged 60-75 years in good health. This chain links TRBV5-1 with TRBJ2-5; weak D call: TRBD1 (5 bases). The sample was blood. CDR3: CASSLGQGSYNEQYF. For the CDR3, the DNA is TGTGCCAGCAGCTTAGGGCAGGGCTCCTACAATGAGCAGTACTTC.